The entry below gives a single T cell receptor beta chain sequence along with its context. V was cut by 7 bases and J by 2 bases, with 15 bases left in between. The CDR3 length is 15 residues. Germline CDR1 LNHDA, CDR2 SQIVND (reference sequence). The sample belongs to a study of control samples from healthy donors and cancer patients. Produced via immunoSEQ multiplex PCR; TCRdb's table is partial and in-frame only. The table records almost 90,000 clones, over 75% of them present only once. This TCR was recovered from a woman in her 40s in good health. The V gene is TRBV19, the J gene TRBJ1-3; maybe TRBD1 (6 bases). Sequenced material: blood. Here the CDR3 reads CASTMNRDTGNTIYF. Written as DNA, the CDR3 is TGTGCCAGTACTATGAACCGGGACACTGGAAACACCATATATTTT.